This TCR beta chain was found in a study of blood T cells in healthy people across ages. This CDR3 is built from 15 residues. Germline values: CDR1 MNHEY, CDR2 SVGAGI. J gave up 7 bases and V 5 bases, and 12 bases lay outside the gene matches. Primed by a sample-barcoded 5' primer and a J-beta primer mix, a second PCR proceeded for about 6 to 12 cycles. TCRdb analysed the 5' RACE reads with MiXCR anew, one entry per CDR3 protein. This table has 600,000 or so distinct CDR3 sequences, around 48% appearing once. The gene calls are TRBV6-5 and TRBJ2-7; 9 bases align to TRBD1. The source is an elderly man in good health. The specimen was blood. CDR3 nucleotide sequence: TGTGCCAGCAGTACTCTGGACAGGGGCTCCAATGAGCAGTACTTC. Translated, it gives CASSTLDRGSNEQYF.